The present T cell receptor beta chain was sequenced within a study of blood T cells in healthy people across ages (dated by TCRdb to the mid-2010s). Turning to the overall study: In model experiments, template switching captured about one uniquely barcoded TCR beta cDNA molecule for every two T cells. The study measured age-related changes in TCR beta repertoire diversity using deep sequencing normalized with unique cDNA molecular identifiers. Two additional independent replicas of 1 million unique cDNA reads from the same blood draw were analyzed for two donors (one aged 18 to 30 and one aged 80 or older). The donors were divided into four age groups: young (average around 16 years), middle-aged (approximately 41), aged (under 70) and long-lived (roughly 82). Beyond this particular receptor, the publication reports: Compared with the aged group, the long-lived group had more naive CD4+ T cells, fewer expanded clones and increased TCR diversity, suggesting age selection. There was a strong correlation between observed TCR beta diversity and the percentage of naive T cells measured by flow cytometry. Bulk unsorted PBMC profiling prevented conclusive comparison of naive and antigen-experienced compartments. Because donor CMV infection status was unknown, age-related changes in expanded clonotypes were potentially confounded. Observed TCR beta diversity per million T cells fell roughly linearly with age, and a significant reduction was already apparent by age roughly 40. Total diversity estimates from one million sequenced T cells were considered lower bounds and underestimates.

Systemically healthy Caucasian individuals from Russia, 39 in total and aged about 6 to 100 years, were included as donors. Each donor gave 8 to 10 milliliters of peripheral blood, collected into EDTA-treated Vacutainer tubes. Ficoll-Paque density-gradient centrifugation was used to isolate PBMCs, with at least 7 million obtained per sample. Trizol reagent was used to extract total RNA from the PBMCs, yielding at least 5 micrograms per sample. The percentages of naive CD45RAhigh/CD27high T cells were determined by flow cytometry on a PBMC aliquot from every donor. For this clonotype: The specificity of this receptor is unknown. No base-level quality is on record; no much larger clone is a single base apart.

The library was generated by 5' RACE. Sequencing was carried out with an Illumina HiSeq 2500. A second PCR of roughly 7 to 11 cycles was performed with a sample-barcoded 5' primer and a J-beta primer mix. Each TCR beta cDNA molecule received a unique molecular identifier from a template-switch 5' adaptor carrying 12 random nucleotides. At least 2.5 million CDR3-containing paired-end reads were obtained from each sample. All of the RNA was converted into first-strand cDNA using the Mint cDNA synthesis kit, with a TRBC-specific oligonucleotide serving as the primer. After uracil-DNA glycosylase treatment, a first 18-cycle PCR used universal primers M1SS and BC2_uni_R on all cDNA. Turning to the authors' computational methods: For normalization, 1 million high-quality reads were randomly selected from each sample, with every read carrying a distinct molecular identifier. Reads sharing molecular identifiers were discarded rather than binned into consensus sequences. MiTCR, with a Q25 quality threshold and the strictest error-elimination algorithm, was used for CDR3 identification, clonotype clustering and error correction. A nonparametric unseen species model using Euler transformation provided a lower-bound estimate of total TCR beta diversity. TCRdb's own reprocessing of the public reads used fastp at Q25 and MiXCR and kept productive beta chains. Each entry is one CDR3 protein sequence, shown with its most common DNA and genes. In this record, the V and J calls reflect TCRdb's handling and not the investigators' own analysis. This sample holds some 930,000 distinct CDR3 sequences; around 29% were observed only once. The top ten clonotypes cover more than 8.5% of the sample.

The junction carries 15 bases between V and J, which are trimmed by 7 bases and 5 bases respectively. The germline V gene specifies SGHRS as CDR1 and YFSETQ as CDR2. The CDR3 measures 13 amino acids from cysteine to phenylalanine. The kept DNA is CDR3 alone, 39 bases in frame from the first base. This same sample was also taken into another study, of T cells of mothers and their children. Reported in the second study: The donors were nine systemically healthy Caucasian individuals, made up of three mothers and their six children. cDNA synthesis consumed the entire amount of extracted RNA, loaded at about 1.6 ug RNA in each 15 ul reaction. In the second PCR, sample barcodes and 2-4 random nucleotides were introduced via the M1S primer. Over 9 million TCR beta CDR3 reads came from each mother, compared with approximately 2.8 million reads from each child. Thymic selection similarly shapes TCR recombination output in related and unrelated pairs, with minor effect from inherited differences. Related mother-child pairs always showed normalized repertoire overlap that was slightly higher than in unrelated mother-child pairs, though the difference was never significant. With a sensitivity of approximately 92 clones per million clonotypes, no persistent microchimeric T cell clones were detected. To look for features that set related mother-child pairs apart from unrelated individuals, the researchers ran deep NGS to compare the TCR beta repertoires of mothers and children. The mean age was 40 +/- 4 years for the mothers and roughly 11 +/- 4 years for the children. Libraries were sequenced on Illumina HiSeq 2000 with 100+100 nt paired-end reads after adapter ligation with NEBNext reagents. To avoid cross-contamination, the mother libraries and the child libraries were prepared a month apart and sequenced in separate runs. Between roughly 500,000 and 2,300,000 distinct TCR beta clonotypes were identified per donor. Naive TCR beta clonotypes were estimated from low-frequency clonotypes matched to each donor's FACS-determined naive share, without sorting.

Input material: blood. The rearranged segments are TRBV5-1 and TRBJ2-5; the D call is tentative, TRBD1 or TRBD2, as each matches 5 bases. The source is a middle-aged woman in good health. The DNA sequence follows: TGCGCCAGCGGTGAACCGGGGCAGGAGACCCAGTACTTC. It is translated as CASGEPGQETQYF.